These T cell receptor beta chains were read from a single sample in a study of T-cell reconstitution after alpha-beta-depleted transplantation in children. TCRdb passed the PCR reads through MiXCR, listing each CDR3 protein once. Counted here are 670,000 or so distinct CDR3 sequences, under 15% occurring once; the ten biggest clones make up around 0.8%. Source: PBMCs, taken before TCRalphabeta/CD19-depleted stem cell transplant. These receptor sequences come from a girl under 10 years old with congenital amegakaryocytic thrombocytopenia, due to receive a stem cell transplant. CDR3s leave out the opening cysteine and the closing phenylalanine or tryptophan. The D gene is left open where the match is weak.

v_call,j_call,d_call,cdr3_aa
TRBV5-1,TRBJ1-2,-,ASSLGDYGYT
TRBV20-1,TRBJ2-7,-,SARTAYEQY
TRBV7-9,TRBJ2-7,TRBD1,ASSPGTGFFEQY
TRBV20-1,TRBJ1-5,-,SATGKGFYSNQPQH
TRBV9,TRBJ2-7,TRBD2,ASSETSGSFYEQY
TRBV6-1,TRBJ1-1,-,ASSDREYTEAF
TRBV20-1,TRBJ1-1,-,SARSVVGAEAF
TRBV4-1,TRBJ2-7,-,ASSQNSGSSYEQY
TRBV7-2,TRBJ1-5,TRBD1,ASSGQVSGQPQH
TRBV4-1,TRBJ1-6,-,ASTQSDARSYNSPLH
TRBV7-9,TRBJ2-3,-,ARGTDVATDTQY
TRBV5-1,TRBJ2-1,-,ASSLGTNHPYNEQF
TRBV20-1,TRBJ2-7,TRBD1,SANRDSLYEQY
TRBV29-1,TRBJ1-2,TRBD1,SVLQGARGYT
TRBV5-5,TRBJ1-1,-,ASSSTTQGTEAF
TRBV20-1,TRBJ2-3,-,SAREPRTDTQY
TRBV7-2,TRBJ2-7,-,ASSLVVQVNYEQY
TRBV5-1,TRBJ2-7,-,ASSLAVGRGDEQY
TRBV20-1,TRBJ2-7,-,SARGRDKYEQY
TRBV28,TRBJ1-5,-,ACQGTNQPQH
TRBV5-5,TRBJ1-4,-,ASSLFLPLRELF
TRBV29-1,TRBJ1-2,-,SIDNYGYT
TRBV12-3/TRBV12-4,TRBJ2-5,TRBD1,ASSIDRGNQETQY
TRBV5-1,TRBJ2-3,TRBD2,ASSLAAGARTDTQY
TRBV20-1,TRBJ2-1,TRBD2,SARDSRTSGAYNEQF
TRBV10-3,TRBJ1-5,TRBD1,AISGQGSNQPQH
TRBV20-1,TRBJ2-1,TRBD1,SAMDRGRTYNEQF
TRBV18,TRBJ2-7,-,ASSPAGQPYEQY
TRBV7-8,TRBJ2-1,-,ASSPGVAPYNEQF
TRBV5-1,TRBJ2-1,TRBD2,ASSPSSGSINEQF
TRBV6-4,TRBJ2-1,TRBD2,ASSSTSGREGNEQF
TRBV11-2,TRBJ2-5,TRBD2,ASSSSSGRRETQY
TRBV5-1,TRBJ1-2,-,ASSLQFGYGYT
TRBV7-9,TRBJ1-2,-,ASSLMQGGGYT
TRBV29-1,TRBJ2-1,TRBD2,SGGLASNEQF
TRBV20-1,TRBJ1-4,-,SAPGVTNEKLF
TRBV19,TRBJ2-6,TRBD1,ASSTRDRGSSGANVLT
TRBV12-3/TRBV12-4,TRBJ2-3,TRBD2,ARAAGEADTQY
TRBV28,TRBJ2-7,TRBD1,ASSTHRGLSEQY
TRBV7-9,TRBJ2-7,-,ASSLSLALYEQY
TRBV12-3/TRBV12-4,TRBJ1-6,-,ASSLSGGNSPLH
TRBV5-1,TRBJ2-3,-,ASSLGLSSTDTQY
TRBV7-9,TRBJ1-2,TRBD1,ASSPWDRFYGYT